This T cell receptor beta chain came from a study of OX40 agonist ivuxolimab in advanced cancers. Study context: An agonistic anti-OX40 (CD134) antibody, ivuxolimab, was used to treat the patients.

Per the germline V gene, CDR1 is MNHNS and CDR2 is SASEGT. This CDR3 is 15 amino acids long. The V segment lost 2 bases and the J segment 5 bases; nucleotides outside the gene matches: 8. The assay was immunoSEQ multiplex PCR, and TCRdb's table has in-frame clones only and misses some. The repertoire consists of about 52,000 clones, with roughly four fifths occurring once and the leading ten covering roughly 4%. If patients had autoimmune disease history or systemic immunosuppression, they were excluded. On this clone: Its antigen is not known.

Study-wide results and limits: With doses of 0.1 to 3.0 mg/kg, CD4+ and CD8+ blood T cells had undergone clonal expansion by week 6.

This clonotype was obtained from an adult with an advanced solid tumor such as melanoma, head and neck, liver or kidney cancer. The chain has TRBV6-1 and TRBJ1-2; 7 nucleotides agree with TRBD1. The source material was CD4+ or CD8+ T cells sorted from blood, sampled in a trial of the OX40 agonist ivuxolimab. CDR3 in amino acids: CASSEIRGRGYGYTF. Written as DNA, the CDR3 is TGTGCCAGCAGTGAAATAAGGGGGCGCGGGTATGGCTACACCTTC.